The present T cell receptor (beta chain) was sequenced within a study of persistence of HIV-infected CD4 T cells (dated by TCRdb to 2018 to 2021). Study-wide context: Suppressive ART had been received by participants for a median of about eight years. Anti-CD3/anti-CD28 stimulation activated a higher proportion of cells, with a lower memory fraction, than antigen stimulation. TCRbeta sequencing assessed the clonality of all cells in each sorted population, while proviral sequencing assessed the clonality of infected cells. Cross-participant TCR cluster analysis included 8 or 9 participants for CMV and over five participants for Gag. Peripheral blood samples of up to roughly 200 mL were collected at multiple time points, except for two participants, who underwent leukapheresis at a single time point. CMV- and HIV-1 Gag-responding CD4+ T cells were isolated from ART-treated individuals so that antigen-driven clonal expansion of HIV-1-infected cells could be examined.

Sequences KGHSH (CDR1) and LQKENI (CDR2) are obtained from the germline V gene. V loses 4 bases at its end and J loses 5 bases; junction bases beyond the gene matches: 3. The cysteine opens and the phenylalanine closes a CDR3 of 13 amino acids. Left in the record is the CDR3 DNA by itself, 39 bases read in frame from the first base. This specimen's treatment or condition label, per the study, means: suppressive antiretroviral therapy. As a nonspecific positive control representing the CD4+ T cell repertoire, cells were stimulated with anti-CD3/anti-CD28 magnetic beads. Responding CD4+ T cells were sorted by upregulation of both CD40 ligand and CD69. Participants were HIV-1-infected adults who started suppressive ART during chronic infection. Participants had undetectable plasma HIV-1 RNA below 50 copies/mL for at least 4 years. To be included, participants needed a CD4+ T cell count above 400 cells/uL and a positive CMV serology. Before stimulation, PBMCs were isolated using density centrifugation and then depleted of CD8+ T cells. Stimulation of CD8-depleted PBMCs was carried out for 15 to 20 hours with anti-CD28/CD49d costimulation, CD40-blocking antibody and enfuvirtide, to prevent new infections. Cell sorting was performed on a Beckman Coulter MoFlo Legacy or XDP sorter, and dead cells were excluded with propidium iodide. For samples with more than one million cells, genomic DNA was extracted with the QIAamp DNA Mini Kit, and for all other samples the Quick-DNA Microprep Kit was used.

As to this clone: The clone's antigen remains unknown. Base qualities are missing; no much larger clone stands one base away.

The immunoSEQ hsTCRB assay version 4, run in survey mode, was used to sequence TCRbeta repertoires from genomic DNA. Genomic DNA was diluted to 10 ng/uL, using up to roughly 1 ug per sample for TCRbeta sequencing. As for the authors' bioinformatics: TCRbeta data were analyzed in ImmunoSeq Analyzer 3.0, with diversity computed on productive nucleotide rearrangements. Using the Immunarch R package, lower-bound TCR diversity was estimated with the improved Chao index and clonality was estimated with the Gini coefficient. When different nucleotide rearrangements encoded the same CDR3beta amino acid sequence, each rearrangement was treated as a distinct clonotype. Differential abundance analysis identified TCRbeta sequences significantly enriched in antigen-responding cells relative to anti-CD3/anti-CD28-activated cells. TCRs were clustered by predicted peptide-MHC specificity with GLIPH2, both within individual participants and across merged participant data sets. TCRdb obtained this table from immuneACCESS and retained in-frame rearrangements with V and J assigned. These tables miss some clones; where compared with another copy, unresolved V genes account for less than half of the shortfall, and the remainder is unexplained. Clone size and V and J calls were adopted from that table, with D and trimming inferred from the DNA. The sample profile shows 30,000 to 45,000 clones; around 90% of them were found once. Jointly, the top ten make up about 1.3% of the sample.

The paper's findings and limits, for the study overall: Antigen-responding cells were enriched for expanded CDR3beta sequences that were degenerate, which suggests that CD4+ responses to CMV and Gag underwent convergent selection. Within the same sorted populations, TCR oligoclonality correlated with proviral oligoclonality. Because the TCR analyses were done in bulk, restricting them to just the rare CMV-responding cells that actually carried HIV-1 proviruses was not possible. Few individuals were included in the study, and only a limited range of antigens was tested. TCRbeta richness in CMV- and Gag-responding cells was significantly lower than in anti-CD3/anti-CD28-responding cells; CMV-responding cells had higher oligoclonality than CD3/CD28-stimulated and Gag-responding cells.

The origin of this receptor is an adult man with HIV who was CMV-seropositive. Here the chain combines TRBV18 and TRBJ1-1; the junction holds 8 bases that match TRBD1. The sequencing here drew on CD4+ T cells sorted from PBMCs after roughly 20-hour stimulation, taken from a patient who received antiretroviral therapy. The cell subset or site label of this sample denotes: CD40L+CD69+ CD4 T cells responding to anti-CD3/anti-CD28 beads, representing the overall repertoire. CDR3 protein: CASSLQGATEAFF. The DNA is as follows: TGTGCCAGCTCACTCCAGGGGGCTACTGAAGCTTTCTTT.